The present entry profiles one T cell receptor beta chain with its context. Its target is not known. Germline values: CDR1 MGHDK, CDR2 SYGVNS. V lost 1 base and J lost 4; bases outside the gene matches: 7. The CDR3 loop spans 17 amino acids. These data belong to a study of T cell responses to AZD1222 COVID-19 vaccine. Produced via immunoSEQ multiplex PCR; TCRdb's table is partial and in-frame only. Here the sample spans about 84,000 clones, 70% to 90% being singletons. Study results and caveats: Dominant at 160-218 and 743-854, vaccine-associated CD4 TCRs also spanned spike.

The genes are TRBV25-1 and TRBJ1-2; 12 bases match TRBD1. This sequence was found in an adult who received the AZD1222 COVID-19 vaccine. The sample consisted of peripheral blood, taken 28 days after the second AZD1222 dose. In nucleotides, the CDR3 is TGTGCCAGCAGTGAATCGGGACAGGGGGCGCGGAGCTATGGCTACACCTTC. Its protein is CASSESGQGARSYGYTF.